These 21 T cell receptor beta chains originate from one sample sequenced in a study of graft-versus-host responses after intestinal transplantation. The antigens for these receptors are not known. Sequencing was performed with immunoSEQ multiplex PCR; in TCRdb, only in-frame clones are kept and a portion is missing. The data contain around 120,000 clones, around 96% of them singletons. The material sequenced was unstimulated CD8+ T cells sorted from spleen or lymph node cells, taken before intestinal transplant. The origin of the receptors is a human donor who received an intestinal transplant.

This clone was seen only once. The rearrangement joins TRBV30 to TRBJ1-3; D gene ambiguous. Germline values: CDR1 GTSNPN, CDR2 SVGIG (reference sequence). The V end was cut by 7 bases, the J end by 3 bases, with 7 bases between. The CDR3 spans 11 residues. The CDR3 region has the DNA TGTGCCTTGTACGGTGGAAACACCATATATTTT. This sequence encodes CALYGGNTIYF.

The chain couples TRBV19 to TRBJ2-5; a weak D match, TRBD1 (6 bases). The DNA end is more similar to TRBJ2-7, so the J call may be wrong. CDR3 length equals 13 residues. Germline V CDR1 and CDR2: LNHDA, SQIVND (reference sequence). The CDR3 DNA is TGTGCCAGTAGTATCGGCAGGGGCTACGAGCAGTACTTC. It codes for CASSIGRGYEQYF.

This chain connects TRBV2 to TRBJ1-5; no clear D gene. From germline, CDR1 is SNHLY and CDR2 FYNNEI. This CDR3 spans 14 amino acids. V lost 5 bases to trimming and J lost 5 bases, with 13 bases between them. In DNA form, the CDR3 reads TGTGCCAGCAGTTCGTTCTCTAAGGATCAGCCCCAGCATTTT. Translating gives CASSSFSKDQPQHF.

This clone was recorded once. This chain connects TRBV27 to TRBJ2-1, with a possible D match to TRBD2 (6 bases). The CDR3 has 14 amino acids. V was trimmed by 4 bases and J by 1 base, leaving 8 bases between them. Looked up from germline, CDR1 is MNHEY and CDR2 is SMNVEV (reference sequence). Here the CDR3 reads CASSSGSSYNEQFF. The CDR3 bases are TGTGCCAGCAGTTCCGGGAGTTCCTACAATGAGCAGTTCTTC.

The chain combines TRBV5-6 with TRBJ1-2; unclear D gene. The germline CDR1 and CDR2 sequences are SGHDT and YYEEEE. The ends were cut back, 4 bases at V and 8 bases at J, with 9 bases in the middle. The CDR3 has 11 amino acids. Here the CDR3 DNA reads TGTGCCAGCAGCAGGGTTCAAGGCTACACCTTC. Translated: CASSRVQGYTF. Full variable domain (remainder filled in from reference TRBV5-6 and TRBJ1-2): DAGVTQSPTHLIKTRGQQVTLRCSPKSGHDTVSWYQQALGQGPQFIFQYYEEEERQRGNFPDRFSGHQFPNYSSELNVNALLLGDSALYLCASSRVQGYTFGSGTRLTVV.

The chain combines TRBV2 with TRBJ2-7, with D perhaps TRBD1 or TRBD2 (6 bases each). This CDR3 contains 16 residues. CDR1 and CDR2 from the germline V gene are SNHLY and FYNNEI. The V and J ends lost 6 bases and 2 bases respectively, with 20 bases between them. In nucleotides, the CDR3 is TGTGCCAGCAGCTCAAGGGGGGCAGACCTCACCTACGAGCAGTACTTC. The encoded protein is CASSSRGADLTYEQYF.

The V gene is TRBV14, the J gene TRBJ2-7; 8 positions agree with TRBD1. Looked up from germline, CDR1 is SGHDN and CDR2 is FVKESK. This CDR3 spans 15 amino acids. The V segment lost 4 bases and the J segment 1 base; nucleotides outside the gene matches: 6. In DNA form, the CDR3 reads TGTGCCAGCAGCCCAGGGACAGGTCCTTCCTACGAGCAGTACTTC. Its protein is CASSPGTGPSYEQYF.

This chain uses TRBV6-6 with TRBJ1-4; possible D gene TRBD1, 6 bases. There are 14 residues in the CDR3. CDR1 and CDR2 (germline): MNHNY, SVGAGI (reference sequence). V lost 2 bases to trimming and J lost 8 bases, with 12 bases between them. CDR3 sequence reads: CASSYNRVDEKLFF. The CDR3 nucleotides are TGTGCCAGCAGTTACAACAGGGTGGACGAAAAACTGTTTTTT.

This sequence joins TRBV7-9 and TRBJ1-2; D remains unclear. V was pared by 4 bases and J by 6 bases, with 21 bases between. Germline V gives CDR1 SEHNR, CDR2 FQNEAQ (reference sequence). CDR3 length: 16 amino acids. CDR3 nucleotide sequence: TGTGCCAGCAGCTCCCTTAACCCAGCTATCCGACATGGCTACACCTTC. Its protein is CASSSLNPAIRHGYTF.

V is TRBV7-9 and J is TRBJ1-2, with no clear D. Germline CDR1 is SEHNR and CDR2 is FQNEAQ (reference sequence). V shed 1 base and J shed 8 bases, with 5 bases lying between them. The CDR3 runs 11 residues. The CDR3 DNA sequence: TGTGCCAGCAGCTTAGGAACCGGCTACACCTTC. This sequence encodes CASSLGTGYTF. Complete variable domain (other parts from reference TRBV7-9 and TRBJ1-2): DTGVSQNPRHKITKRGQNVTFRCDPISEHNRLYWYRQTLGQGPEFLTYFQNEAQLEKSRLLSDRFSAERPKGSFSTLEIQRTEQGDSAMYLCASSLGTGYTFGSGTRLTVV.

The rearrangement links TRBV19 to TRBJ2-7; no firm D call. The CDR3 spans 13 residues. Germline V gene sequence: CDR1 LNHDA, CDR2 SQIVND (reference sequence). Trimming pared 1 base from V and 3 bases from J, leaving 7 bases between. The CDR3 spells CASSIGYSYEQYF. Here the CDR3 DNA reads TGTGCCAGTAGTATAGGATACAGCTACGAGCAGTACTTC.

The chain uses TRBV11-2 and TRBJ2-7, with 8 bases that match TRBD1. CDR1 and CDR2 (germline): SGHAT, FQNNGV. The length of the CDR3 is 15 residues. Trimming cost V 0 bases and J 3 bases; bases outside gene matches: 4. The CDR3 nucleotides read TGTGCCAGCAGCTTAGAGGACAGGGTAGACTACGAGCAGTACTTC. Amino acids: CASSLEDRVDYEQYF. Filled out from reference TRBV11-2 and TRBJ2-7, the complete variable domain reads EAGVAQSPRYKIIEKRQSVAFWCNPISGHATLYWYQQILGQGPKLLIQFQNNGVVDDSQLPKDRFSAERLKGVDSTLKIQPAKLEDSAVYLCASSLEDRVDYEQYFGPGTRLTVT.

V usage is TRBV7-2 and J usage is TRBJ2-1; 8 positions match TRBD2. Trimming took 2 bases from V and 7 from J; bases not matched to a gene: 7. In germline, CDR1 is SGHTA, CDR2 FQGNSA. CDR3 size: 15 residues. The CDR3 sequence: CASSLTGGPGNEQFF. The CDR3 DNA follows: TGTGCCAGCAGCTTAACGGGAGGGCCTGGGAATGAGCAGTTCTTC.

The chain carries TRBV6-5 and TRBJ2-5, with a weak D call TRBD1 (5 bases). V lost 2 bases to trimming and J lost 5 bases, with 15 bases between them. The CDR3 sequence is 15 residues long. Germline loops: CDR1 MNHEY, CDR2 SVGAGI. The CDR3 spells CASSYGLQGPETQYF. In DNA, the CDR3 is TGTGCCAGCAGTTACGGCCTCCAGGGCCCGGAGACCCAGTACTTC.

The chain is built from TRBV6-5 and TRBJ1-1, with 7 bases fitting TRBD1. The length of the CDR3 is 14 residues. From germline, CDR1 is MNHEY and CDR2 SVGAGI. Trimming removed 5 bases from V and 4 bases from J; junction bases left unmatched: 7. The CDR3 is CASSEGTETTEAFF. The CDR3 bases are TGTGCCAGCAGTGAGGGGACAGAGACCACTGAAGCTTTCTTT.

CDR3 residues: CASSLWKLNEQFF. In DNA, the CDR3 is TGTGCCAGCAGTTTATGGAAACTCAATGAGCAGTTCTTC. The chain carries TRBV27 and TRBJ2-1; D is ambiguous. Deletions cut 1 base from V and 6 bases from J, with 7 bases between. The CDR3 totals 13 residues. Germline V gene sequence: CDR1 MNHEY, CDR2 SMNVEV (reference sequence).

The chain uses TRBV29-1 and TRBJ2-1; D gene unclear. V was trimmed by 4 bases and J by 4 bases, leaving 23 bases between them. Germline loops: CDR1 SQVTM, CDR2 ANQGSEA. CDR3 size: 17 residues. The DNA for the CDR3 is TGCAGCGTTGGGGCGGTTGCTCCTTACCGAGATTACAATGAGCAGTTCTTC. This sequence encodes CSVGAVAPYRDYNEQFF.

This clone has a handful of counts. The V gene is TRBV13, the J gene TRBJ2-7; TRBD2 matches 7 bases. In germline, CDR1 is PRHDT, CDR2 FYEKMQ (reference sequence). CDR3 length: 17 residues. V lost 5 bases to trimming and J lost 4 bases; unmatched junction nucleotides: 17. The chain's CDR3 is CASSPPLASGGVYEQYF. The CDR3 nucleotides are TGTGCCAGCAGCCCACCACTGGCTAGCGGAGGGGTGTACGAGCAGTACTTC.

The chain carries TRBV30 and TRBJ2-3, with D possibly called TRBD1 or TRBD2 (5 bases each). The CDR3 loop spans 15 amino acids. Germline V lookup: CDR1 GTSNPN, CDR2 SVGIG (reference sequence). Trimming pared 3 bases from V and 1 base from J, leaving 14 bases between. The CDR3 spells CAWREGAGRTDTQYF. The CDR3 nucleotides read TGTGCCTGGAGGGAAGGGGCGGGCCGCACAGATACGCAGTATTTT.

The chain carries TRBV9 and TRBJ1-3; D is undetermined. The CDR3 totals 15 residues. The germline V and J ends were trimmed by 0 bases and 0 bases, with 7 bases remaining between them. CDR1 and CDR2 (germline): SGDLS, YYNGEE. CDR3 nucleotides: TGTGCCAGCAGCGTAGGCGATAGCTCTGGAAACACCATATATTTT. This encodes CASSVGDSSGNTIYF. Complete variable domain (other parts from reference TRBV9 and TRBJ1-3): DSGVTQTPKHLITATGQRVTLRCSPRSGDLSVYWYQQSLDQGLQFLIQYYNGEERAKGNILERFSAQQFPDLHSELNLSSLELGDSALYFCASSVGDSSGNTIYFGEGSWLTVV.

CDR3 region: CASSPLTYNEQFF. The CDR3 DNA is TGTGCCAGCAGCCCCCTTACTTACAATGAGCAGTTCTTC. The chain recombines TRBV2 with TRBJ2-1; no definite D call. CDR3 size: 13 residues. Trimming removed 6 bases from V and 4 bases from J, with 10 bases in between. Germline-derived CDR1 and CDR2 are SNHLY and FYNNEI.